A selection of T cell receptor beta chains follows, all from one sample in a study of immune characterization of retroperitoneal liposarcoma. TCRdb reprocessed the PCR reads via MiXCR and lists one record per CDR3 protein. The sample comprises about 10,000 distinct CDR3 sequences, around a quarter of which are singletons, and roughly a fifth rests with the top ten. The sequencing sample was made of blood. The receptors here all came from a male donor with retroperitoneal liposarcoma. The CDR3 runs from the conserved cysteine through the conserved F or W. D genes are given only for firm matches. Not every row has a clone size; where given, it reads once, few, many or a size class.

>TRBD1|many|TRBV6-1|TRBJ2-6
TGTGCCAGCAGTAGACAGGGGAGGGGGGCCAACGTCCTGACTTTC
CASSRQGRGANVLTF
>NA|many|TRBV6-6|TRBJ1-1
TGTGCCAGCAGTTACGGTAGGTGGGCTGAAGCTTTCTTT
CASSYGRWAEAFF
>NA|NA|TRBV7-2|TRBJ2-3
TGTGCCAGCAGCTTAGTCCCGGGGGGCGGAGGCACAGATACGCAGTATTTT
CASSLVPGGGGTDTQYF
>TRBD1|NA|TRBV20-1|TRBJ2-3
TGCAGTGCAACAGGGGGCGATACGCAGTATTTT
CSATGGDTQYF
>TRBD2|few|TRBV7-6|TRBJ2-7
TGTGCCAGCAGCCAGGTGGCTAGCGGGAGTTTCTACGAGCAGTACTTC
CASSQVASGSFYEQYF
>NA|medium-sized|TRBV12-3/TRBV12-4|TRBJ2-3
TGTGCCAGCAGTTTGATTCGGGTGGAGCGCACAGATACGCAGTATTTT
CASSLIRVERTDTQYF
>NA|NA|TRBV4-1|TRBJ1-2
TGCGCCAGCAGCCAAGAGGGGGCCATCTATGGCTACACCTTC
CASSQEGAIYGYTF
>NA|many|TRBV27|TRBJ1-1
TGTGCCAGCAGCTTATCGCGGAACACTGAAGCTTTCTTT
CASSLSRNTEAFF
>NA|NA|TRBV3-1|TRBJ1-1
TGTGCCAGCAGCCCGCTTCCGGTGGGACGGATGAACACTGAAGCTTTCTTT
CASSPLPVGRMNTEAFF
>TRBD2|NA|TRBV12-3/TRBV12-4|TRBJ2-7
TGTGCCAGCAGTTTCCCAGCGGGGGGGCAGAGCGAGCAGTACTTC
CASSFPAGGQSEQYF
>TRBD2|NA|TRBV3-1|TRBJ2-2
TGTGCCAGCAGCCAGCCGGGACTACCCGGGGAGCTGTTTTTT
CASSQPGLPGELFF
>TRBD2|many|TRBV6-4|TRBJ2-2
TGTGCCAGCAGTGACGGGGGGGACACCGGGGAGCTGTTTTTT
CASSDGGDTGELFF
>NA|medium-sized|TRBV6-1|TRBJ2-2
TGTGCCACCGACAGGAACACCGGGGAGCTGTTTTTT
CATDRNTGELFF
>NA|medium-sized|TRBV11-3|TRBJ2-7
TGTGCCAGCAGCCCCCGGGTGCAGTACTTC
CASSPRVQYF
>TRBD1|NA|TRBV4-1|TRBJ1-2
TGCGCCAGCAGCCAAGACGCGACAGGGCACTATGGCTACACCTTC
CASSQDATGHYGYTF
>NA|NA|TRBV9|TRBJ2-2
TGTGCCAGCAGCGCCAGGGGATCGAACACCGGGGAGCTGTTTTTT
CASSARGSNTGELFF
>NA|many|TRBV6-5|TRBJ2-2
TGTGCCAGCAGTTACCTACTAGGCACCGGGGAGCTGTTTTTT
CASSYLLGTGELFF
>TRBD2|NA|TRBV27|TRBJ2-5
TGTGCCAGCAGTCCGGGGGGGAGCCTGGAGACCCAGTACTTC
CASSPGGSLETQYF
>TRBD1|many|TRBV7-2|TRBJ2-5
TGTGCCAGCAGCCTCCTCCGACAGGGGGCGCAAGGAGAGACCCAGTACTTC
CASSLLRQGAQGETQYF
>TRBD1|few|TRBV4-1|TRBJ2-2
TGCGCCAGCAGCCCACCAGACAGGGTCAACACCGGGGAGCTGTTTTTT
CASSPPDRVNTGELFF
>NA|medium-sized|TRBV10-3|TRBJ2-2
TGTGCCATCAGTGAGCCCAGGGACACCGGGGAGCTGTTTTTT
CAISEPRDTGELFF
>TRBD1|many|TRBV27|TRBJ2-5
TGTGCCAGCAGCTTGACAGGGGGTAAGGGAGAGACCCAGTACTTC
CASSLTGGKGETQYF
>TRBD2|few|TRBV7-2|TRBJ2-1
TGTGCCAGCAGCTTAGTCTCTCTAGCGGGAAGCTCCTACGAGCAGTTCTTC
CASSLVSLAGSSYEQFF
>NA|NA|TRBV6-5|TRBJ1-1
TGTGCCAGCAGTTACCCCGACCCAGGGGCTTTCTTT
CASSYPDPGAFF
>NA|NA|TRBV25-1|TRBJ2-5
TGTGCCAGCAGTGAAAGGCGGGTATCAGAGACCCAGTACTTC
CASSERRVSETQYF
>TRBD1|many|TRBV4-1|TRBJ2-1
TGCGCCAGCAGCCAAGATCTTCCGGGACAGGGGCTTTACAATGAGCAGTTCTTC
CASSQDLPGQGLYNEQFF
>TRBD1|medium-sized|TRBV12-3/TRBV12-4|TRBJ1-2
TGTGCCAGCAGCGTTGACAGGGGGCGCGGCTACACCTTC
CASSVDRGRGYTF
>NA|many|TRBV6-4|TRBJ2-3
TGTGCCAGCAGTGAACGAGCGGCTAGCACAGATACGCAGTATTTT
CASSERAASTDTQYF
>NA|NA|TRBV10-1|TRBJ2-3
TGCGCCACCAGGGGGGGGGGCGCTTTCACAGATACGCAGTATTTT
CATRGGGAFTDTQYF
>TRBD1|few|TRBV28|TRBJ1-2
TGTGCCAGCAGACCTCCCAGACAGGGAAGGGGCGGCTACACCTTC
CASRPPRQGRGGYTF
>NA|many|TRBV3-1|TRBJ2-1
TGTGCCAGCAGCTCCGGGACACTTTACAATGAGCAGTTCTTC
CASSSGTLYNEQFF
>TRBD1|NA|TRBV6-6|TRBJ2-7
TGTGCCAGCAGAGGGGGGGGTTCCGGGACAGGGTATTACGAGCAGTACTTC
CASRGGGSGTGYYEQYF
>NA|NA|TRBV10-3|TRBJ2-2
TGTGCCATCAGTGAAGTCAGCGCGAACACCGGGGAGCTGTTTTTT
CAISEVSANTGELFF